The rows below give T cell receptor beta chains drawn from one sample of a study of CXCR3-negative and CXCR3-positive naive CD8 T cells. No DNA is given; TCRdb re-called the 5' RACE reads and lists each CDR3 protein once. The table counts some 120,000 distinct CDR3 sequences; around 0.35% lies in the top ten. The sequencing sample was made of naive CXCR3+ CD8+ T cells from blood. The receptors shown here come from a human donor in good health. Some clones in this sample may be carry-over from other donors' samples. Each CDR3 is given with its conserved first and last residue.

TRBJ1-5 TRBV28 CASSSRVNSQPQHF
TRBJ2-7 TRBV9 CASSPGGRYEQYF
TRBJ2-7 TRBV7-9 CASSQGQLAYEQYF
TRBJ1-4 TRBV7-8 CASSQEPGPRREKLFF
TRBJ2-5 TRBV3-1 CASSGTDSDETQYF
TRBJ2-7 TRBV7-6 CASSNRDREEEQYF
TRBJ2-7 TRBV14 CASSHLRSSYEQYF
TRBJ2-7 TRBV20-1 CSALPSLRWDRPYEQYF
TRBJ2-3 TRBV7-9 CASSSPRAPGTDTQYF
TRBJ2-3 TRBV7-9 CANRDWMVLTGGILGNTDTQYF
TRBJ2-7 TRBV29-1 CSVVLQDYEQYF
TRBJ2-7 TRBV7-9 CASSPSGMGAYEQYF
TRBJ2-1 TRBV15 CATSNPGLGGHEQFF
TRBJ2-1 TRBV29-1 CSVETGYRGNNEQFF
TRBJ2-5 TRBV4-1 CASSQELRGAETQYF
TRBJ1-5 TRBV7-2 CASSLADRVPSNQPQHF
TRBJ2-1 TRBV7-3 CASSLFQGNNEQFF
TRBJ1-5 TRBV29-1 CSVEDPTSGGQPQHF
TRBJ2-1 TRBV29-1 CSVESSGGMDEQFF
TRBJ2-3 TRBV27 CASSFRAPDTQYF
TRBJ1-1 TRBV5-1 CASSELWIGPNTEAFF
TRBJ1-5 TRBV9 CASSVGSERVGQPQHF